Following are 3 T cell receptor beta chains from one sample sequenced in a study of response to subunit inactivated influenza vaccine. MiXCR, run by TCRdb on the RT-PCR reads, gives a single entry per CDR3 protein. The table records hundreds of thousands of distinct CDR3 sequences, about 14% of them present only once. Sequenced here: PBMCs from blood, sampled less than 15 days before vaccination. These receptors were taken from a man aged 50 to 59 who received an inactivated influenza vaccine.

As concerns this clonotype: A much larger clonotype is one base distant, so this may be a read error. The chain recombines TRBV29-1 with TRBJ1-1, with D possibly being TRBD1 (6 bases). Germline CDR1 is SQVTM and CDR2 is ANQGSEA. CDR3 size: 13 residues. V was clipped by 7 bases and J by 5 bases, with 17 bases between them. The CDR3 region is CSGGGQSKTEAFF. The CDR3 DNA reads as TGCAGCGGTGGAGGACAGTCGAAGACTGAAGCTTTCTTT.

This clonotype was picked up many times. This rearrangement joins TRBV11-1 to TRBJ2-1, with D unclear. This CDR3 contains 11 residues. The ends were cut back, 6 bases at V and 8 bases at J, with 8 bases in the middle. Germline CDR1 and CDR2: SGHAT and FQDESV (reference sequence). The CDR3 sequence is CASRGFHEQFF. The CDR3 DNA sequence: TGTGCCAGCAGGGGGTTCCATGAGCAGTTCTTC.

Many counts were recorded for this clonotype. The chain has TRBV12-3 or TRBV12-4 and TRBJ2-5; D is tentatively TRBD1 or TRBD2 (5 bases each). The CDR3 contains 15 residues. Trimming cost V 4 bases and J 5 bases, with 17 bases left between them. CDR3 in DNA: TGTGCCAGCAGTTCCATGGGGACCCTAGGGGAGACCCAGTACTTC. Translation: CASSSMGTLGETQYF.